This entry lists 32 T cell receptor beta chains sequenced from one sample in a study of spatial heterogeneity in lung cancer. Sample time point: sample taken at primary tumor resection. From tumor, nontumor lung or frozen PBMC, whole RNA was taken unsorted for sequencing. TCRdb independently ran MiXCR on the 5' RACE reads; one entry per CDR3 protein. The table has tens of thousands of distinct CDR3 sequences, 7.5% to 10% seen once. The starting material was PBMCs, obtained at surgery. The receptors were sampled from a male donor with early-stage non-small cell lung cancer.

This clonotype came up many times. V usage is TRBV6-5 and J usage is TRBJ1-2; no clear D gene. From germline, CDR1 is MNHEY and CDR2 SVGAGI. V lost 0 bases and J lost 8, with 13 bases in between. The CDR3 has 14 residues. In DNA, the CDR3 is TGTGCCAGCAGTTACTCGAACAGCGTAGGAGGCTACACCTTC. Its protein product is CASSYSNSVGGYTF.

Only a few counts were recorded for this clonotype. The V gene is TRBV5-1, the J gene TRBJ2-1, with 13 bases that match TRBD2. Germline CDR1 is SGHRS and CDR2 is YFSETQ. V gave up 0 bases and J gave up 0 bases; unmatched junction bases: 0. The CDR3 consists of 17 residues. CDR3 DNA: TGCGCCAGCAGCTTGGGGACTAGCGGGGGCTCCTACAATGAGCAGTTCTTC. Translating gives CASSLGTSGGSYNEQFF.

This clonotype was observed many times. The CDR3 region is CASSWDWSSYEQYF. DNA for the CDR3: TGTGCCAGCAGTTGGGACTGGAGCTCCTACGAGCAGTACTTC. V is TRBV28 and J is TRBJ2-7; tentatively, D is TRBD2 (6 bases). Germline values: CDR1 MDHEN, CDR2 SYDVKM. V lost 4 bases and J 0 bases, leaving 10 bases between the germline ends. The CDR3 is 14 residues long.

This chain joins TRBV18 and TRBJ2-2; the D gene is possibly TRBD1 (6 bases). CDR3 length: 16 residues. V lost 4 bases and J 2 bases, leaving 14 bases between the germline ends. Germline assignment: CDR1 KGHSH and CDR2 LQKENI. Here the CDR3 DNA reads TGTGCCAGCTCACTTCACCTACAGGGAAACACCGGGGAGCTGTTTTTT. Amino acids: CASSLHLQGNTGELFF.

Only a few counts were recorded for this clonotype. CDR3 protein: CASSLGAAGGQFF. CDR3 coding DNA: TGTGCCAGCAGCTTAGGCGCTGCAGGGGGGCAGTTCTTC. The rearrangement joins TRBV7-6 to TRBJ2-1, with 7 bases that match TRBD1. Per the germline V gene, CDR1 is SGHVS and CDR2 is FNYEAQ. The trim removed 1 base at V and 12 bases at J, leaving 6 bases unmatched. The CDR3 extends over 13 amino acids.

There are many counts of this clonotype. This chain links TRBV24-1 with TRBJ2-3, with 8 bases that match TRBD1. The CDR3 consists of 13 residues. With V trimmed by 10 bases and J by 2 bases, 4 bases remained unmatched. The germline V gene has CDR1 KGHDR and CDR2 SFDVKD. This CDR3 reads CATGQGNTDTQYF. The DNA of the CDR3 is TGTGCCACAGGACAGGGAAACACAGATACGCAGTATTTT.

This clonotype was detected ten times or more. The chain recombines TRBV7-6 with TRBJ1-2; TRBD1 is a possible D gene (5 bases). Per germline, CDR1 SGHVS and CDR2 FNYEAQ. This CDR3 has 12 amino acids. Trimming removed 1 base from V and 9 bases from J, with 9 bases in between. As DNA, the CDR3 is TGTGCCAGCAGCTTAGAAGGGGTGCGCTACACCTTC. It translates to CASSLEGVRYTF.

The table lists this clonotype with many counts. The chain carries TRBV4-3 and TRBJ2-2, with 9 bases matching TRBD2. Germline lookup yields CDR1 LGHNA and CDR2 YSLEER. This CDR3 has 14 amino acids. The V segment lost 6 bases and the J segment 4 bases; nucleotides outside the gene matches: 3. The CDR3 loop reads CASRSSGGTGELFF. The CDR3 DNA follows: TGCGCCAGCAGGAGTAGCGGGGGCACCGGGGAGCTGTTTTTT.

The chain uses TRBV20-1 and TRBJ1-5; D perhaps matches TRBD1 (5 bases). This CDR3 is 13 amino acids long. Trimming left V 6 bases short and J 4 bases short, with 13 bases between. The germline V gene encodes CDR1 DFQATT and CDR2 SNEGSKA (reference sequence). The CDR3, as DNA: TGCAGTGCGGTTCAGGGCGTAAATCAGCCCCAGCATTTT. Translating gives CSAVQGVNQPQHF.

This chain links TRBV5-4 with TRBJ2-5; no firm D call. From germline, CDR1 is SGHNT and CDR2 YYREEE (reference sequence). Trimming cost V 0 bases and J 1 base, with 10 bases left between them. The CDR3 consists of 15 residues. The CDR3 reads CASSLGVRVQETQYF. CDR3 bases: TGTGCCAGCAGCTTGGGTGTGCGAGTCCAAGAGACCCAGTACTTC.

This clonotype has ten or more counts. This chain connects TRBV29-1 to TRBJ2-5, with 7 bases lining up with TRBD1. Germline CDR1 and CDR2: SQVTM and ANQGSEA. The CDR3 length is 14 residues. With 3 bases clipped from V and 7 bases from J, the junction kept 11 bases outside the gene matches. For the CDR3, the DNA is TGCAGCGTTGAGTCGGACAGGCGGAGTGGGACCCAGTACTTC. Translation gives CSVESDRRSGTQYF.

This clonotype has a count of ten or more. V and J are TRBV12-5 and TRBJ2-5, with 9 bases identical to TRBD2. There are 13 residues in the CDR3. The germline V gene encodes CDR1 LGHNT and CDR2 FRNRAP. The ends lost 5 bases at V and 3 bases at J; junction bases unmatched: 1. CDR3 nucleotide sequence: TGTGCTAGTGGTGCTAGCGGGGAAGAGACCCAGTACTTC. It yields the protein CASGASGEETQYF. Drawing the rest from reference TRBV12-5 and TRBJ2-5, the complete variable domain is DARVTQTPRHKVTEMGQEVTMRCQPILGHNTVFWYRQTMMQGLELLAYFRNRAPLDDSGMPKDRFSAEMPDATLATLKIQPSEPRDSAVYFCASGASGEETQYFGPGTRLLVL.

This clonotype has just a few counts. The chain joins TRBV28 to TRBJ2-5; D remains ambiguous. Trimming shortened V by 3 bases and J by 4 bases, and 9 bases separated the two germline ends. The CDR3 is 13 amino acids. Germline values: CDR1 MDHEN, CDR2 SYDVKM. The CDR3 nucleotides are TGTGCCAGCAGTTTCACCAGTGTAGAGACCCAGTACTTC. It translates to CASSFTSVETQYF.

This clonotype was recorded a few times. The V and J genes are TRBV29-1 and TRBJ2-7; no definite D call. In germline, CDR1 is SQVTM, CDR2 ANQGSEA. Trimming removed 4 bases at V and 6 bases at J, with 16 bases between. This CDR3 comprises 13 residues. The chain's CDR3 is CSVARRVLGEQYF. The CDR3 DNA sequence: TGCAGCGTTGCTCGTAGGGTCCTCGGCGAGCAGTACTTC.

This clonotype was observed at least ten times. The chain carries TRBV6-1 and TRBJ1-3; 8 bases align to TRBD1. CDR1 and CDR2 from the germline V gene are MNHNS and SASEGT. With 0 bases clipped from V and 7 bases from J, the junction kept 8 bases outside the gene matches. There are 16 residues in the CDR3. In nucleotides, the CDR3 is TGTGCCAGCAGTGAAGCGCCAGGGGGCCGAGTGAACACCATATATTTT. This codes for CASSEAPGGRVNTIYF.

This clonotype was picked up many times. The chain has TRBV20-1 and TRBJ2-1; D is uncertain. V shed 1 base and J shed 7 bases, with 11 bases lying between them. This CDR3 comprises 13 residues. Germline CDR1 is DFQATT and CDR2 is SNEGSKA (reference sequence). DNA for the CDR3: TGCAGTGCTAGAGGTCAGTCCGGGAATGAGCAGTTCTTC. Translation: CSARGQSGNEQFF.

The chain uses TRBV10-3 and TRBJ1-6, with a weak D call TRBD1 (6 bases). Trimming stripped 8 bases from V and 9 bases from J, with 14 bases between. Germline V gives CDR1 ENHRY, CDR2 SYGVKD. The CDR3 is made up of 13 amino acids. CDR3 in amino acids: CAIAGGPGSPLHF. In DNA form, the CDR3 reads TGTGCCATCGCGGGGGGGCCGGGTTCACCCCTCCACTTT.

The rearrangement joins TRBV4-2 to TRBJ1-2; a weak D match, TRBD1 (5 bases). CDR1 is LGHNA and CDR2 is YNFKEQ in the germline V gene. The CDR3 sequence is 15 residues long. Trimming stripped 0 bases from V and 5 bases from J, with 13 bases between. The CDR3 DNA sequence: TGTGCCAGCAGCCAAGATCCAGGGTGGGAGTATGGCTACACCTTC. Residues: CASSQDPGWEYGYTF.

This clonotype was detected a few times. The rearrangement uses TRBV29-1 and TRBJ2-5; D unresolved. This CDR3 is built from 12 residues. The V gene lost 7 bases and the J gene lost 3 bases, with 12 bases spanning the gap. Germline V CDR1 and CDR2: SQVTM, ANQGSEA. The CDR3 loop is CSATVLEETQYF. CDR3 bases: TGCAGCGCCACGGTATTGGAAGAGACCCAGTACTTC. The complete variable domain, with remaining parts taken from reference TRBV29-1 and TRBJ2-5, reads SAVISQKPSRDICQRGTSLTIQCQVDSQVTMMFWYRQQPGQSLTLIATANQGSEATYESGFVIDKFPISRPNLTFSTLTVSNMSPEDSSIYLCSATVLEETQYFGPGTRLLVL.

This clonotype has ten or more counts. The gene calls are TRBV2 and TRBJ2-7; 7 positions match TRBD1. The trim removed 7 bases at V and 2 bases at J, leaving 8 bases unmatched. Germline CDR1 is SNHLY and CDR2 is FYNNEI. This CDR3 is 14 amino acids long. CDR3 protein: CASTQQGIAYEQYF. The CDR3 DNA reads as TGTGCCAGCACTCAACAGGGGATTGCCTACGAGCAGTACTTC.

This clonotype was counted between two and nine times. The chain uses TRBV5-1 and TRBJ2-5; TRBD1 might be the D (5 bases). Germline assignment: CDR1 SGHRS and CDR2 YFSETQ. The CDR3 sequence is 14 residues long. V lost 4 bases, J lost 1 base, and 11 bases lay in between. The CDR3 loop is CASSTGQTQETQYF. DNA of the CDR3: TGCGCCAGCAGCACAGGACAAACCCAAGAGACCCAGTACTTC.

This clonotype has ten or more counts. V usage is TRBV11-2 and J usage is TRBJ2-7; 7 bases map to TRBD1. The ends lost 1 base at V and 0 bases at J; junction bases unmatched: 0. Germline values: CDR1 SGHAT, CDR2 FQNNGV. This CDR3 comprises 14 residues. CDR3 DNA: TGTGCCAGCAGCTTAGGGACAGGCTCCTACGAGCAGTACTTC. This codes for CASSLGTGSYEQYF.

The rearrangement links TRBV18 to TRBJ1-4; 8 bases fit TRBD1. V lost 3 bases to trimming and J lost 6 bases; unmatched junction nucleotides: 6. Germline CDR1 and CDR2: KGHSH and LQKENI. CDR3 length: 15 amino acids. CDR3 nucleotide sequence: TGTGCCAGCTCACCCCTGACAGGGGTGGATGAAAAACTGTTTTTT. Translation: CASSPLTGVDEKLFF.

CDR3 sequence reads: CASSLDVGRADTGELFF. The CDR3 region has the DNA TGTGCCAGCAGCTTGGATGTCGGGAGGGCAGACACCGGGGAGCTGTTTTTT. The chain employs TRBV5-4 and TRBJ2-2; the match to TRBD2 covers 8 bases. Looked up from germline, CDR1 is SGHNT and CDR2 is YYREEE (reference sequence). V shed 0 bases, J shed 3 bases, and the junction held 7 bases outside the gene matches. The CDR3 covers 17 residues.

The chain couples TRBV20-1 to TRBJ1-5; D not certain. Germline V gene data show CDR1 as DFQATT and CDR2 as SNEGSKA (reference sequence). V was pared by 0 bases and J by 6 bases, with 9 bases between. This CDR3 is built from 13 residues. The CDR3 DNA sequence: TGCAGTGCTAGAGAAGGGAGGGCTCAGCCCCAGCATTTT. Translated: CSAREGRAQPQHF.

In its sample, this clonotype was seen many times. This rearrangement joins TRBV28 to TRBJ2-1; maybe TRBD2 (6 bases). This CDR3 is 15 amino acids long. With 1 base removed from V and 8 bases from J, the gap between germline ends came to 15 bases. Germline V gives CDR1 MDHEN, CDR2 SYDVKM. Here the CDR3 DNA reads TGTGCCAGCAGTTTATCGGCGGGACCCACCGATGAGCAGTTCTTC. Its translation is CASSLSAGPTDEQFF.

In its sample, this clonotype was seen a few times. CDR3 loop: CASSLATGGEKLFF. The DNA for the CDR3 is TGTGCCAGCAGCTTAGCCACAGGAGGGGAAAAACTGTTTTTT. V and J are TRBV7-6 and TRBJ1-4, with a possible D match to TRBD1 (5 bases). Germline V CDR1 and CDR2: SGHVS, FNYEAQ. This CDR3 region has 14 residues. The ends were cut back, 0 bases at V and 8 bases at J, with 10 bases in the middle.

This clonotype has at least ten counts. This rearrangement joins TRBV30 to TRBJ2-7; perhaps D is TRBD1 or TRBD2 (6 bases each). The length of the CDR3 is 13 residues. Germline V CDR1 and CDR2: GTSNPN, SVGIG (reference sequence). V lost 0 bases and J 7 bases, leaving 13 bases between the germline ends. The DNA for the CDR3 is TGTGCCTGGAGTGTACGAGGGGGGTTAGAGCAGTACTTC. Its translation: CAWSVRGGLEQYF.

This clonotype was picked up many times. The chain recombines TRBV4-3 with TRBJ1-5; D possibly corresponds to TRBD1 (5 bases). The CDR3 loop spans 14 amino acids. CDR1 and CDR2 from the germline V gene are LGHNA and YSLEER. V lost 1 base, J lost 7 bases, and 11 bases lay in between. CDR3: CASSQVRRDQPQHF. The CDR3 DNA reads as TGCGCCAGCAGCCAAGTTCGTAGGGACCAGCCCCAGCATTTT.

This clonotype was found a few times. The genes are TRBV7-2 and TRBJ2-5; D perhaps matches TRBD1 (5 bases). Deletions cut 1 base from V and 2 bases from J, with 11 bases between. The CDR3 sequence is 15 residues long. Germline assignment: CDR1 SGHTA and CDR2 FQGNSA. Written as DNA, the CDR3 is TGTGCCAGCAGCTTAGGGGGCACGACTCAAGAGACCCAGTACTTC. Translation gives CASSLGGTTQETQYF. Combining the CDR3 with reference TRBV7-2 and TRBJ2-5 gives the whole variable domain GAGVSQSPSNKVTEKGKDVELRCDPISGHTALYWYRQSLGQGLEFLIYFQGNSAPDKSGLPSDRFSAERTGGSVSTLTIQRTQQEDSAVYLCASSLGGTTQETQYFGPGTRLLVL.

Ten or more counts support this clonotype. The chain carries TRBV10-3 and TRBJ2-7, with D possibly TRBD2 on 6 matching bases. There are 13 residues in the CDR3. Germline V lookup: CDR1 ENHRY, CDR2 SYGVKD. V was trimmed by 0 bases and J by 6 bases, leaving 9 bases between them. The CDR3 here is CAISESQGGEQYF. CDR3 sequence (DNA): TGTGCCATCAGTGAGTCGCAGGGAGGCGAGCAGTACTTC.

This rearrangement joins TRBV30 to TRBJ2-7, with D perhaps matching TRBD1 (6 bases). The V and J ends lost 1 base and 1 base respectively, with 8 bases between them. CDR1 is GTSNPN, CDR2 SVGIG, per germline (reference sequence). The CDR3 loop spans 13 amino acids. The CDR3 nucleotides read TGTGCCTGGAGTGAAACAGGGTCCTACGAGCAGTACTTC. This translates into CAWSETGSYEQYF.